This T cell receptor (beta chain) comes out of a study of Graves' ophthalmopathy and Graves' hyperthyroidism. PBMCs originated in 8.5 to 10 ml of fresh peripheral blood. This clonotype was observed at least ten times. Amplified material comprised TCR beta CDR3 regions derived from RNA transcripts. First-round RT-PCR relied on HTBI primers, and a second-round multiplex PCR came next. One entry per CDR3 protein, called by TCRdb with MiXCR from the multiplex PCR reads. The data show 300,000 to 500,000 distinct CDR3 sequences, 15% seen once. Trimming pared 6 bases from V and 6 bases from J, leaving 11 bases between. The CDR3 contains 12 residues.

The sample comprised peripheral blood. The clonotype originates from a woman aged 18-29 years with stable Graves' hyperthyroidism. The J gene is TRBJ1-1, the V gene TRBV12-3 or TRBV12-4; D is undetermined. CDR3 coding DNA: TGTGCCAGCAGCCAGGTTGCCGCTGAAGCTTTCTTT. This codes for CASSQVAAEAFF.